The clone carrying this T cell receptor beta chain was recorded at least ten times. Its antigen remains unidentified. TCRdb ran MiXCR on the 5' RACE reads and lists one entry per CDR3 protein. The repertoire holds roughly 42,000 distinct CDR3 sequences, around 2.9% seen once, with approximately 4.5% in the top ten. CDR3 size: 19 residues. J gave up 5 bases and V 4 bases, and 11 bases lay outside the gene matches. The V gene's germline CDR1 is SGDLS and CDR2 YYNGEE. This specimen comes from a study of CD8 T cells in ankylosing spondylitis. General study results and limits: Within matched ankylosing spondylitis synovial fluid, disease-linked clones were reportedly significantly enriched. Earlier literature documents some of the motif variants in reactive arthritis synovial fluid and blood. Ankylosing spondylitis blood seemed to carry a telltale TCR beta motif made of several highly homologous variants. CD8+ disease-linked clones were present at relatively low frequencies in blood.

This TCR was sampled from a male donor with ankylosing spondylitis or in good health (not recorded which). Sequenced material: blood, either unsorted or a sorted T cell fraction (not recorded which). The chain is built from TRBV9 and TRBJ2-2, with 16 positions matching TRBD2. The CDR3 region is CASSFLPGLAGGGTGELFF. The CDR3 DNA reads as TGTGCCAGCAGCTTCCTACCGGGACTAGCGGGAGGGGGTACCGGGGAGCTGTTTTTT.